Included here is one TCR beta chain sequence, with context. As yet, its antigen is unknown. This specimen comes from a study of regulatory T cells in long-lasting Graves disease. Findings of the study overall: TRBV28, TRBJ1-2 and TRBJ2-5 emerged as the favored segments in persistent disease.

This CDR3 contains 13 residues. With 3 bases removed from V and 8 bases from J, the gap between germline ends came to 11 bases. For TCR beta, libraries came from iRepertoire HTBI primers and Arm-PCR of CDR3 regions. TCRdb re-called the multiplex PCR reads through MiXCR, storing one row per CDR3 protein. This sample has some 410,000 distinct CDR3 sequences, with roughly 17% found just once. Time point noted: newly diagnosed GD, antithyroid drugs for less than 3 months. Making the TCR library involved RNA that had been extracted from PBMCs. This sample also appeared in a second study, on T cells in Graves' hyperthyroidism and ophthalmopathy. That report adds: Using the HTBI primer set, a first-round RT-PCR was run on the TCR CDR3.

This chain joins TRBV12-3 or TRBV12-4 and TRBJ2-1; TRBD2 is a possible D gene (5 bases). The sample was peripheral blood mononuclear cells (PBMCs), taken at new diagnosis, from a patient treated with antithyroid drugs. This receptor was identified in a woman aged 25 to 39 with Graves disease. This chain's CDR3 is CASSFVRAHEQFF. CDR3 in DNA: TGTGCCAGCAGTTTCGTGAGGGCCCATGAGCAGTTCTTC.